The clone carrying this T cell receptor (beta chain) was seen only a few times. The assay was immunoSEQ multiplex PCR, and TCRdb's table has in-frame clones only and misses some. The repertoire holds about 98,000 clones, with 84% as singletons. The sample originates from a study of blood T cell repertoires in COVID-19. Study as a whole: Acute-phase and convalescent COVID-19 samples originated in the United States, Italy and Spain.

Germline values: CDR1 SGHNT, CDR2 YYREEE (reference sequence). This CDR3 has 15 residues. The V segment lost 4 bases and the J segment 2 bases; nucleotides outside the gene matches: 8. This TCR derives from a man aged 40-49 years with active or convalescent COVID-19. Sequencing was carried out using peripheral blood. The J gene is TRBJ1-2, the V gene TRBV5-4; TRBD1 aligns across 7 bases. CDR3 coding DNA: TGTGCCAGCAGCCGCACTGACAGGGTCAACTATGGCTACACCTTC. As protein: CASSRTDRVNYGYTF.